Listed below are T cell receptor beta chains from one sample, sequenced in a study of beta chain features in type 1 diabetes. TCRdb's table, derived via immunoSEQ multiplex PCR, lists solely in-frame clones and lacks some. The sample lists hundreds of thousands of clones, roughly a sixth occurring once. Sequenced: naive CD4+ T cells from blood. Every receptor here comes from a man in his late teens or twenties in good health. The CDR3 runs from the conserved cysteine through the conserved F or W. The order of the fields is D gene, clone size, J gene, V gene, CDR3 protein, CDR3 DNA. A D gene is named only where the DNA matches it firmly. Size values are once, few and many counts, or a class for expanded clones, and some rows have none.

>TRBD1|NA|TRBJ1-5|TRBV4-1
CASSLWTGASNQPQHF
TGCGCCAGCAGCCTCTGGACAGGGGCTAGCAATCAGCCCCAGCATTTT
>NA|few|TRBJ2-1|TRBV2
CASSSQGSSYNEQFF
TGTGCCAGCAGTTCACAGGGAAGCTCCTACAATGAGCAGTTCTTC
>NA|NA|TRBJ1-3|TRBV25-1
CASSDSDYRVGNTIYF
TGTGCCAGCAGTGATTCCGATTACAGGGTCGGAAACACCATATATTTT
>NA|NA|TRBJ1-4|TRBV4-1
CASSPPGRGATNEKLFF
TGCGCCAGCAGCCCCCCCGGGAGGGGTGCAACTAATGAAAAACTGTTTTTT
>NA|once|TRBJ2-3|TRBV28
CASSPGFLGRDTQYF
TGTGCCAGCAGCCCAGGGTTTTTAGGGAGGGATACGCAGTATTTT
>NA|few|TRBJ1-2|TRBV18
CASSPPGGGSNYGYTF
TGTGCCAGCTCACCACCGGGTGGAGGGAGTAACTATGGCTACACCTTC
>TRBD1|few|TRBJ1-4|TRBV4-2
CASSHLDRAFVEKLFF
TGTGCCAGCAGCCATCTCGACAGGGCTTTCGTGGAAAAACTGTTTTTT
>NA|few|TRBJ1-1|TRBV18
CASSPDVSTEAFF
TGTGCCAGCTCACCGGATGTTAGCACTGAAGCTTTCTTT
>TRBD1|few|TRBJ1-2|TRBV29-1
CSVNPSGTGNYGYTF
TGCAGCGTTAATCCCTCAGGGACAGGGAACTATGGCTACACCTTC
>NA|NA|TRBJ2-7|TRBV7-9
CASSHSTGIAYEQYF
TGTGCCAGCAGCCACTCTACAGGGATCGCCTACGAGCAGTACTTC
>TRBD1|NA|TRBJ2-5|TRBV25-1
CASTTLQGVETQYF
TGTGCCAGCACTACGCTGCAGGGGGTAGAGACCCAGTACTTC
>NA|NA|TRBJ1-1|TRBV4-2
CASSQDSRQQYTEAFF
TGTGCCAGCAGCCAAGATTCGCGACAGCAGTACACTGAAGCTTTCTTT
>TRBD1|few|TRBJ2-7|TRBV7-9
CASSSRRDRVYEQYF
TGTGCCAGCAGCTCGAGACGGGACAGAGTCTACGAGCAGTACTTC
>TRBD2|NA|TRBJ2-7|TRBV5-4
CASSVLAESSYEQYF
TGTGCCAGCAGCGTCCTAGCGGAAAGCTCCTACGAGCAGTACTTC
>NA|few|TRBJ2-7|TRBV5-1
CASSLVGHVGYEQYF
TGCGCCAGCAGCTTGGTGGGTCACGTTGGCTACGAGCAGTACTTC
>NA|few|TRBJ1-1|TRBV29-1
CSVVRGLNTEAFF
TGCAGCGTCGTCAGGGGCCTGAACACTGAAGCTTTCTTT
>TRBD1|few|TRBJ1-5|TRBV18
CASSPDRDQPQHF
TGTGCCAGCTCACCTGACAGGGATCAGCCCCAGCATTTT
>TRBD1|few|TRBJ1-2|TRBV4-2
CASSQVIDRESYGYTF
TGTGCCAGCAGCCAAGTTATCGACAGGGAGTCCTATGGCTACACCTTC
>TRBD2|NA|TRBJ2-1|TRBV14
CASSQPGLVVQFF
TGTGCCAGCAGCCAACCCGGACTAGTGGTGCAGTTCTTC
>NA|few|TRBJ1-6|TRBV15
CATSNALNSPLHF
TGTGCCACCAGCAACGCCCTTAATTCACCCCTCCACTTT
>NA|few|TRBJ1-2|TRBV6-5
CASSYLWGPFTYGYTF
TGTGCCAGCAGTTACCTCTGGGGTCCGTTTACGTATGGCTACACCTTC
>TRBD1|NA|TRBJ2-7|TRBV9
CASSVMWDRKTYEQYF
TGTGCCAGCAGCGTAATGTGGGACAGAAAAACCTACGAGCAGTACTTC
>NA|few|TRBJ2-7|TRBV9
CASSVSAGPLPYEQYF
TGTGCCAGCAGCGTAAGTGCGGGGCCTTTACCCTACGAGCAGTACTTC
>TRBD1|few|TRBJ1-5|TRBV7-9
CASSLDRDNQPQHF
TGTGCCAGCAGCCTGGACAGGGATAATCAGCCCCAGCATTTT
>NA|NA|TRBJ2-1|TRBV29-1
CSLRGGVSYNEQFF
TGCAGCCTCCGAGGAGGGGTGTCCTACAATGAGCAGTTCTTC
>NA|few|TRBJ1-1|TRBV11-3
CASSLVPTGQAFF
TGTGCCAGCAGCTTAGTTCCCACAGGGCAAGCTTTCTTT
>NA|NA|TRBJ1-2|TRBV7-9
CASSLLRKIYGYTF
TGTGCCAGCAGCTTACTCCGCAAGATCTATGGCTACACCTTC
>TRBD2|NA|TRBJ2-7|TRBV7-6
CASSSKLAGAAYEQYF
TGTGCCAGCAGCTCAAAACTAGCGGGAGCGGCCTACGAGCAGTACTTC
>NA|NA|TRBJ1-5|TRBV7-3
CASSTLPDQPQHF
TGTGCCAGCAGCACCCTACCCGATCAGCCCCAGCATTTT
>NA|few|TRBJ1-2|TRBV28
CASRFRDGYTF
TGTGCCAGCCGATTTCGCGATGGCTACACCTTC
>NA|NA|TRBJ2-5|TRBV13
CASTPGQQETQYF
TGTGCCAGCACCCCGGGGCAGCAAGAGACCCAGTACTTC
>TRBD2|NA|TRBJ2-5|TRBV18
CASSQRLAGARETQYF
TGTGCCAGCTCACAGAGACTAGCGGGAGCACGGGAGACCCAGTACTTC
>TRBD1|few|TRBJ2-1|TRBV11-2
CASRRIGGPGQALVGQFF
TGTGCCAGCAGGCGCATAGGAGGGCCGGGACAGGCCCTAGTGGGGCAGTTCTTC
>NA|few|TRBJ2-7|TRBV4-3
CASSQKGKYEQYF
TGCGCCAGCAGCCAAAAGGGGAAGTACGAGCAGTACTTC
>NA|few|TRBJ2-2|TRBV25-1
CASSVERVSNTGELFF
TGTGCCAGCAGTGTCGAGCGGGTTTCGAACACCGGGGAGCTGTTTTTT
>NA|NA|TRBJ1-1|TRBV6-5
CASSSYTEAFF
TGTGCCAGCAGTTCCTACACTGAAGCTTTCTTT
>NA|NA|TRBJ2-3|TRBV7-2
CASSLTKVFTDTQYF
TGTGCCAGCAGCCTAACTAAAGTCTTCACAGATACGCAGTATTTT
>NA|NA|TRBJ2-3|TRBV4-1
CASSRSRYTQYF
TGCGCCAGCAGCCGCTCTAGATATACGCAGTATTTT
>TRBD1|NA|TRBJ2-7|TRBV7-3
CASSSPGQGYEQYF
TGTGCCAGCAGCTCCCCGGGACAGGGGTACGAGCAGTACTTC
>NA|few|TRBJ2-5|TRBV9
CASSVGGSLETQYF
TGTGCCAGCAGCGTTGGGGGGAGCTTAGAGACCCAGTACTTC
>NA|few|TRBJ2-3|TRBV15
CATSQRQTSTDTQYF
TGTGCCACCAGCCAGCGACAGACTAGCACAGATACGCAGTATTTT
>NA|NA|TRBJ2-3|TRBV19
CASSIGGGADTQYF
TGTGCCAGTAGTATAGGGGGCGGGGCAGATACGCAGTATTTT
>NA|few|TRBJ1-4|TRBV7-9
CASSLARPVNEKLFF
TGTGCCAGCAGCTTAGCCCGGCCAGTCAATGAAAAACTGTTTTTT
>TRBD1|NA|TRBJ1-1|TRBV5-4
CASSLGTGKGTEAFF
TGTGCCAGCAGCTTGGGGACAGGGAAGGGCACTGAAGCTTTCTTT
>TRBD1|NA|TRBJ1-1|TRBV30
CAWRPGQGFRNTEAFF
TGTGCCTGGAGGCCGGGACAGGGTTTCCGGAACACTGAAGCTTTCTTT
>TRBD1|NA|TRBJ1-1|TRBV7-9
CASSRDRNTEAFF
TGTGCCAGCAGCCGGGACAGGAACACTGAAGCTTTCTTT
>NA|NA|TRBJ2-1|TRBV15
CATSRDHNEQFF
TGTGCCACCAGCAGAGATCACAATGAGCAGTTCTTC
>NA|few|TRBJ2-7|TRBV23-1
CASSQADEQYF
TGCGCCAGCAGTCAAGCCGACGAGCAGTACTTC
>TRBD1|few|TRBJ1-6|TRBV13
CASSLWTGSNSPLHF
TGTGCCAGCAGCTTATGGACAGGGAGTAATTCACCCCTCCACTTT
>TRBD1|few|TRBJ2-2|TRBV9
CASSVRGQNANTGELFF
TGTGCCAGCAGCGTAAGGGGACAGAACGCGAACACCGGGGAGCTGTTTTTT
>NA|few|TRBJ2-1|TRBV28
CASSRSDVWSSYNEQFF
TGTGCCAGCAGTCGCTCGGACGTGTGGAGCTCCTACAATGAGCAGTTCTTC
>NA|NA|TRBJ1-2|TRBV12-5
CASGLGYRETDLRGYTF
TGTGCTAGTGGTTTGGGTTACAGGGAGACGGACCTTAGAGGCTACACCTTC
>NA|NA|TRBJ2-7|TRBV9
CASSVGGGGQASYEQYF
TGTGCCAGCAGCGTAGGTGGGGGAGGTCAAGCCTCCTACGAGCAGTACTTC
>TRBD2|NA|TRBJ2-5|TRBV7-2
CASSPGLAQETQYF
TGTGCCAGCAGCCCCGGACTAGCCCAAGAGACCCAGTACTTC